This T cell receptor (beta chain) was obtained from a study of shared clonotypes between healthy human individuals. Study-wide results and limits: The study drew on few donors, limiting represented genetic and exposure-history diversity.

Profiling relied on immunoSEQ multiplex PCR, and the TCRdb table lists in-frame clones only, not all of them. The table shows about 1 million clones, with about three quarters occurring only once. V gave up 2 bases and J gave up 3 bases, with 14 bases separating them. The germline CDR1 and CDR2 sequences are SGHRS and YFSETQ. This CDR3 is built from 16 residues. In regard to this clone: Its specificity is unknown.

The clonotype was recovered from a man younger than 35 in good health. Sequenced: memory CD4+ T cells sorted from blood. Subset indicated: CD45RA-negative fraction. This rearrangement joins TRBV5-1 to TRBJ2-2; TRBD1 might be the D (5 bases). CDR3 sequence: CASSFSGRVDTGELFF. Here the CDR3 DNA reads TGCGCCAGCAGCTTCTCCGGCAGGGTTGACACCGGGGAGCTGTTTTTT.